The entry below gives a single T cell receptor beta chain sequence along with its context. This entry is derived from a study of blood T cell repertoires in COVID-19. Study information: Spain, Italy and the United States supplied samples that represented acute and convalescent COVID-19. PBMCs, B-cell-depleted T cells, or T cells were the source of the cDNA or gDNA that made up the material.

The CDR3 has 14 amino acids. Germline V gives CDR1 SGHNT, CDR2 YYREEE (reference sequence). V was pared by 2 bases and J by 3 bases, with 11 bases between. Per the original methods: Researchers report that nucleated cell counts were estimated from reference gene primer amplification. This table comes from immunoSEQ multiplex PCR, and its TCRdb copy is limited to in-frame clones, with some not included. V and J calls plus clone size are reproduced from that table; the DNA served to infer D and trimming. Of around 100,000 clones listed, roughly 85% are singletons. Sequenced input: peripheral blood. This TCR came from a human donor in a cohort sampled during active COVID-19. The V and J genes are TRBV5-4 and TRBJ1-1; no definite D call. This chain's CDR3 is CASSFYVRDTEAFF. DNA of the CDR3: TGTGCCAGCAGCTTTTACGTGAGGGACACTGAAGCTTTCTTT.